The present T cell receptor beta chain was sequenced within a study of OX40 agonist ivuxolimab in advanced cancers. The CDR3 has 13 residues. The V gene lost 7 bases and the J gene lost 1 base, with 10 bases spanning the gap. Germline V gene lookup returns CDR1 MNHEY and CDR2 SVGAGI. TCRdb's copy holds only in-frame clones and misses some; the assay was immunoSEQ multiplex PCR. The sample records about 58,000 clones, 79% being singletons. V and J are TRBV6-5 and TRBJ1-1, with D unclear. This sequence originates from an adult with an advanced solid tumor such as melanoma, head and neck, liver or kidney cancer. This sample comprised CD4+ or CD8+ T cells sorted from blood, obtained in a trial of the OX40 agonist ivuxolimab. CDR3 coding DNA: TGTGCCAGCACCAAGAGGACGAACACTGAAGCTTTCTTT. The encoded protein is CASTKRTNTEAFF.